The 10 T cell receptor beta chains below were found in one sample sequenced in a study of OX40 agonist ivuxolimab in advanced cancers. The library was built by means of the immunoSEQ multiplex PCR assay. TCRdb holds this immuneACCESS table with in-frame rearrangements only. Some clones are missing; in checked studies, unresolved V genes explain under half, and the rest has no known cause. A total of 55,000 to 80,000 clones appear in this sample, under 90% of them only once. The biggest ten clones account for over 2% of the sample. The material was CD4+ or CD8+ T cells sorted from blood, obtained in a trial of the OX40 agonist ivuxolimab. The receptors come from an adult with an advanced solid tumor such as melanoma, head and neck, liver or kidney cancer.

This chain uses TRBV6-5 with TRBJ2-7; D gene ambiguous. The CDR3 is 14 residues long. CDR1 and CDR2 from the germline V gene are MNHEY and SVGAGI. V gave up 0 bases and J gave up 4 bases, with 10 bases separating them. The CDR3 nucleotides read TGTGCCAGCAGTTACTCGCGACTTGGTTACGAGCAGTACTTC. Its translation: CASSYSRLGYEQYF.

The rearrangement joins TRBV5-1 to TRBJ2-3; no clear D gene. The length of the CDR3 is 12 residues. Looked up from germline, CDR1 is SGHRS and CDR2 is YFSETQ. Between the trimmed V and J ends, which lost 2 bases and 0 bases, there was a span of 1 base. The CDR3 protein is CASSLSTDTQYF. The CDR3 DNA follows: TGCGCCAGCAGCTTAAGCACAGATACGCAGTATTTT.

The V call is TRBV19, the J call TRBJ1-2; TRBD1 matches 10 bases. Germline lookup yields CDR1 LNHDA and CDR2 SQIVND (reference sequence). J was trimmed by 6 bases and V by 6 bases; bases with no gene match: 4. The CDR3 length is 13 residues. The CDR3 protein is CASRSGTGDGYTF. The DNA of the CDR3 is TGTGCCAGTAGATCGGGGACAGGGGATGGCTACACCTTC.

The CDR3 DNA reads TGTGCCAGCACATCCCTGGCTGACAATGAGCAGTTCTTC. This translates into CASTSLADNEQFF. V is TRBV11-3 and J is TRBJ2-1; D unclear. The CDR3 is 13 residues long. Germline V gene data show CDR1 as SGHNT and CDR2 as YENEEA. The V end was cut by 7 bases, the J end by 5 bases, with 12 bases between. The full variable domain, with the rest looked up from reference TRBV11-3 and TRBJ2-1, is EAGVVQSPRYKIIEKKQPVAFWCNPISGHNTLYWYLQNLGQGPELLIRYENEEAVDDSQLPKDRFSAERLKGVDSTLKIQPAELGDSAVYLCASTSLADNEQFFGPGTRLTVL.

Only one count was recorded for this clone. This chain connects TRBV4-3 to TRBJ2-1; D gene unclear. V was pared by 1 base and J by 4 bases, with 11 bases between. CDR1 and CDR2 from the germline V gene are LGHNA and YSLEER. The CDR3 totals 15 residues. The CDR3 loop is CASSQVGPAYNEQFF. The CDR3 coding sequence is TGCGCCAGCAGCCAAGTTGGGCCAGCTTACAATGAGCAGTTCTTC.

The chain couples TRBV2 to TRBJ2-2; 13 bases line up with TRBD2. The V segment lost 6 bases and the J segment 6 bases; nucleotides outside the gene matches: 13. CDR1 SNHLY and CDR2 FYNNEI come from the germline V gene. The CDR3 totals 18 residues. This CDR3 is CASRETSGGAMGAGELFF. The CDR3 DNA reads TGTGCCAGCAGGGAAACTAGCGGGGGGGCAATGGGTGCCGGGGAGCTGTTTTTT.

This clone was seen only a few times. CDR3 sequence reads: CASSIQGFGQPQHF. CDR3 nucleotides: TGTGCCAGTAGTATACAGGGGTTTGGTCAGCCCCAGCATTTT. The genes are TRBV19 and TRBJ1-5, with a tentative D call TRBD1 (6 bases). CDR3 length equals 14 residues. Trimming removed 2 bases at V and 6 bases at J, with 11 bases between. Germline values: CDR1 LNHDA, CDR2 SQIVND (reference sequence).

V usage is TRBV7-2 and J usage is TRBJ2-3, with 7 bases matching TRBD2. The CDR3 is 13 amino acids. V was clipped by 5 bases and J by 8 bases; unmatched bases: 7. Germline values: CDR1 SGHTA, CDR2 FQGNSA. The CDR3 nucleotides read TGTGCCAGCAGCACAAGACAGCGGGGTACGCAGTATTTT. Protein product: CASSTRQRGTQYF. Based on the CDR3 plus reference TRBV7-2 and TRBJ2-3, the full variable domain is GAGVSQSPSNKVTEKGKDVELRCDPISGHTALYWYRQSLGQGLEFLIYFQGNSAPDKSGLPSDRFSAERTGGSVSTLTIQRTQQEDSAVYLCASSTRQRGTQYFGPGTRLTVL.

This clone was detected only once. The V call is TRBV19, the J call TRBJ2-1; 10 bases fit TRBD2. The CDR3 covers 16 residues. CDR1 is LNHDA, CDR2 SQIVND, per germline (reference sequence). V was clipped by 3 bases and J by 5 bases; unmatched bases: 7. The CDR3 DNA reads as TGTGCCAGTAGTATTGAGAAAGCGGGAGGGGACAATGAGCAGTTCTTC. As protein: CASSIEKAGGDNEQFF.

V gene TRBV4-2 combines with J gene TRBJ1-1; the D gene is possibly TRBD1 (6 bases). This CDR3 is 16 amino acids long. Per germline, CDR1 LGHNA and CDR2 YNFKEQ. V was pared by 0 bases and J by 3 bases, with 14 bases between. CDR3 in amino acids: CASSQEGGVGYTEAFF. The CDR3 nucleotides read TGTGCCAGCAGCCAAGAAGGGGGGGTGGGGTACACTGAAGCTTTCTTT.